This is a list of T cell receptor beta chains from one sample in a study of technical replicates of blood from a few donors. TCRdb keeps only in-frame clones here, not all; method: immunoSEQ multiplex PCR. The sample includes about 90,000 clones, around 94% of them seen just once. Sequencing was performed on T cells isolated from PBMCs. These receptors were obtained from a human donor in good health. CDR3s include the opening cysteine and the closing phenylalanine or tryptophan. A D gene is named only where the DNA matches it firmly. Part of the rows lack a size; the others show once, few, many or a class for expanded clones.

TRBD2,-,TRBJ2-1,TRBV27,TGTGCCAGCAGTTTTCTCAGGGGAGCGGGAGGGCCCGATGAGCAGTTCTTC,CASSFLRGAGGPDEQFF
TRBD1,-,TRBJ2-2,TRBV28,TGTGCCTCCCGGGGACAGGGCACCGGGGAGCTGTTTTTT,CASRGQGTGELFF
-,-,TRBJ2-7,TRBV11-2,TGTGCCAGCAGCTTGGATCCGGGTACCTACGAGCAGTACTTC,CASSLDPGTYEQYF
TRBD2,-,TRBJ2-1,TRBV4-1,TGCGCCAGCAGCCAAGTCTCCCCCCGGGGGGGCGGGTCTAGGTACAATGAGCAGTTCTTC,CASSQVSPRGGGSRYNEQFF
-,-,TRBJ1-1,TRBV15,TGTGCCACCTCTGGACAGAAGAACACTGAAGCTTTCTTT,CATSGQKNTEAFF
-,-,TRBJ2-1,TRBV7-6,TGTGCCAGCAGCGCACCGGGACTCCTCAATGAGCAGTTCTTC,CASSAPGLLNEQFF
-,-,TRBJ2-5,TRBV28,TGTGCCACCCAAATTCGGGGTGAGACCCAGTACTTC,CATQIRGETQYF
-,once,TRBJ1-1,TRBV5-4,TGTGCCAGCACACGGGGAGGGGAAGCTTTCTTT,CASTRGGEAFF
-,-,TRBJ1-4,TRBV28,TGTGCCAGCAGCCTTGGGGGGGCGATTTTGGAACTGTTTTTT,CASSLGGAILELFF
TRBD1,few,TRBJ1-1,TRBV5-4,TGTGCCAGCAGTAGGACAGGGGCAACTGAAGCTTTCTTT,CASSRTGATEAFF
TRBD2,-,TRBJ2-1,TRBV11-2,TGTGCCAGCAGCTTAGCAGTAGCGGGATCTGGCTCCTACAATGAGCAGTTCTTC,CASSLAVAGSGSYNEQFF
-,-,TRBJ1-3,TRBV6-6,TGTGCCAGCCGCGAAGGAAACACCATATATTTT,CASREGNTIYF
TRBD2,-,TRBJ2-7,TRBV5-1,TGCGCCAGCAGCGGGACTAGCGGGAGATCGAGCCCCTACGAGCAGTACTTC,CASSGTSGRSSPYEQYF
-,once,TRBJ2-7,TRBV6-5,TGTGCCAGCAGTTACTCGTCGGGGTTGGGCGAGCAGTACTTC,CASSYSSGLGEQYF
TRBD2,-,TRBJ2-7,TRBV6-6,TGTGCCAGCAGTTACTCGACTAGCTTGGTCTACGAGCAGTACTTC,CASSYSTSLVYEQYF
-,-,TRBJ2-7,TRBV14,TGTGCCAGCAGCCAACGCGGGCCTTCCTACGAGCAGTACTTC,CASSQRGPSYEQYF
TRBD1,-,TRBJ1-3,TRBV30,TGTGCCTGGAGCAAACAGGGGCCCTCTGGAAACACCATATATTTT,CAWSKQGPSGNTIYF
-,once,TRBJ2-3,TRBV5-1,TGCGCCAGCAGCTTTGGAGAGACTGACACAGATACGCAGTATTTT,CASSFGETDTDTQYF
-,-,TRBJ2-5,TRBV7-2,TGTGCCAGCAGCCCTTCCGCAGGGAGGTTCTCAGGGACCCAGTACTTC,CASSPSAGRFSGTQYF
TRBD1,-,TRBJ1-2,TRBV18,TGTGCCAGCTCATCGGACAGGGACTATGGCTACACCTTC,CASSSDRDYGYTF
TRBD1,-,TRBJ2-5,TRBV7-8,TGTGCCAGCAGCCCAAGGACAGGGTTCGAAGAGACCCAGTACTTC,CASSPRTGFEETQYF
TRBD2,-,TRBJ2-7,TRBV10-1,TGCGCCAGCAGTGAGAGGGGACTAGCACCCTCCTACGAGCAGTACTTC,CASSERGLAPSYEQYF
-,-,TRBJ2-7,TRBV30,TGTGCCTGGAGCCGTACTCACGAGCAGTACTTC,CAWSRTHEQYF
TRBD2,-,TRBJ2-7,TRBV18,TGTGCCAGCTCCCCAAATCTAGCGGGAGGCTCCTACGAGCAGTACTTC,CASSPNLAGGSYEQYF
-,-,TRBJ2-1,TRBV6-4,TGTGCCAGCAGTGACTCAGCGACCTCCTACAATGAGCAGTTCTTC,CASSDSATSYNEQFF
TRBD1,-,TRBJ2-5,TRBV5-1,TGCGCCAGCAGCTTTCCAGGGGGCCAAGAGACCCAGTACTTC,CASSFPGGQETQYF
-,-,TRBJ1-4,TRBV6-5,TGTGCCAGCAGTCGGGGGATAAGTGAAAAACTGTTTTTT,CASSRGISEKLFF
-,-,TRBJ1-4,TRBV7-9,TGTGCCAGCAGCTTAGTAGTCATCCGGAATGAAAAACTGTTTTTT,CASSLVVIRNEKLFF
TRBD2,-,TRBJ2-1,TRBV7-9,TGTGCCAGCAGCTTAGCCCGCGGGAGCTTATACAATGAGCAGTTCTTC,CASSLARGSLYNEQFF
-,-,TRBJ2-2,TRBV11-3,TGTGCCAGCAGTTCCGGGAACACCGGGGAGCTGTTTTTT,CASSSGNTGELFF
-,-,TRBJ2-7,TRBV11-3,TGTGCCAGCAGCCAACCGGGAGCGTACGAGCAGTACTTC,CASSQPGAYEQYF
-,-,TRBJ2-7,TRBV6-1,TGTGCCAGCAGTGATCAGGGGAGCTCCTACGAGCAGTACTTC,CASSDQGSSYEQYF
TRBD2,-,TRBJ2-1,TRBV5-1,TGCGCCAGCAGCTTGGGGGAGGGTCCCTACAATGAGCAGTTCTTC,CASSLGEGPYNEQFF
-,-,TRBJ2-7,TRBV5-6,TGTGCCAGCAGCACCTACAGCTACGAGCAGTACTTC,CASSTYSYEQYF
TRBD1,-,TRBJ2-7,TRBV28,TGTGCCAGCAGCCCGGACAGGTTTACCTCCTACGAGCAGTACTTC,CASSPDRFTSYEQYF
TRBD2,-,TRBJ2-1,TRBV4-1,TGCGCCAGCAGCCACCCGGGACTAGCGGGAGGGACCTCCTACAATGAGCAGTTCTTC,CASSHPGLAGGTSYNEQFF
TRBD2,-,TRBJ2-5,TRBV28,TGTGCCAGCAGCCGGACTAGCGGGAGGCCGGAGACCCAGTACTTC,CASSRTSGRPETQYF
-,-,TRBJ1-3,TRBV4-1,TGCGCCAGCAGCCAAGTTACAGCTCCGTCCGGAAACACCATATATTTT,CASSQVTAPSGNTIYF
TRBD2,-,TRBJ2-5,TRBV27,TGTGCCAGCAGTTTGAAGTCCGGGACTACCTATCGAGAGACCCAGTACTTC,CASSLKSGTTYRETQYF
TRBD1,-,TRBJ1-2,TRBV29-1,TGCAGCGTTGATTATGGGACAGCGTTTAACTATGGCTACACCTTC,CSVDYGTAFNYGYTF
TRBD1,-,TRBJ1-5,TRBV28,TGTGCCAGCAGTTACGACAGGGGGAGCAATCAGCCCCAGCATTTT,CASSYDRGSNQPQHF
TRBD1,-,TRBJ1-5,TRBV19,TGTGCCAGTAGTCCCGGGACAGGCCCTAATCAGCCCCAGCATTTT,CASSPGTGPNQPQHF